Each of the 32 T cell receptor beta chains below was sequenced from the same sample in a study of T-cell reconstitution after alpha-beta-depleted transplantation in children. A TCRbeta library incorporating unique molecular identifiers was prepared. Via MiXCR, TCRdb re-called the PCR reads, giving one row per CDR3 protein. The sample has 150,000 to 250,000 distinct CDR3 sequences, 6.3% seen once. This specimen consisted of PBMCs, obtained before TCRalphabeta/CD19-depleted stem cell transplant. The receptor source for this set is a girl less than two years old with combined immunodeficiency, due to receive a stem cell transplant.

This clonotype has a count of ten or more. The chain carries TRBV28 and TRBJ2-2; 7 bases fit TRBD2. The CDR3 has 16 amino acids. With 5 bases clipped from V and 6 bases from J, the junction kept 12 bases outside the gene matches. Looked up from germline, CDR1 is MDHEN and CDR2 is SYDVKM. The CDR3 region is CASSPIAGRGAGELFF. In nucleotides, the CDR3 is TGTGCCAGCAGTCCTATAGCGGGTAGGGGCGCCGGGGAGCTGTTTTTT.

This clonotype was detected ten times or more. The chain carries TRBV9 and TRBJ2-4; D gene ambiguous. Trimming cost V 0 bases and J 8 bases, with 12 bases left between them. CDR3 length equals 14 residues. In germline, CDR1 is SGDLS, CDR2 YYNGEE. Here the CDR3 reads CASSVAPESDIQYF. The CDR3 bases are TGTGCCAGCAGCGTAGCACCAGAGAGTGACATTCAGTACTTC.

This clonotype was seen more than once but under ten times. V usage is TRBV12-3 or TRBV12-4 and J usage is TRBJ2-2; 9 bases are a match to TRBD2. The CDR3 runs to 19 residues. Trimming removed 3 bases from V and 0 bases from J; junction bases left unmatched: 11. CDR3 bases: TGTGCCAGCAGTTTCTCCTTTCTAGCGGGGTCTACGAACACCGGGGAGCTGTTTTTT. This gives the protein CASSFSFLAGSTNTGELFF.

A note on this clonotype: The junction departs from the called germline gene at one end, perhaps through a read error. The CDR3 here is CASSLFEGLFNEQFF. Written as DNA, the CDR3 is TGTGCCAGCAGCTTATTCGAGGGGCTTTTCAATGAGCAGTTCTTC. The V call is TRBV27, the J call TRBJ2-1; D might be TRBD1 or TRBD2, each matching 5 bases. Per the germline V gene, CDR1 is MNHEY and CDR2 is SMNVEV (reference sequence). This CDR3 is 15 amino acids long.

The sample holds one count of this clonotype. The chain couples TRBV4-3 to TRBJ2-7, with D unclear. CDR3 length: 16 residues. V lost 0 bases to trimming and J lost 4 bases, with 16 bases between them. From germline, CDR1 is LGHNA and CDR2 YSLEER. Here the CDR3 DNA reads TGCGCCAGCAGCCAAGATATCCAGGTCACGCCATACGAGCAGTACTTC. Amino acids: CASSQDIQVTPYEQYF.

This clonotype showed up many times. The gene calls are TRBV27 and TRBJ2-7, with D perhaps being TRBD1 or TRBD2 (5 bases each). V was cut by 5 bases and J by 1 base, with 12 bases left in between. From germline, CDR1 is MNHEY and CDR2 SMNVEV (reference sequence). The CDR3 sequence is 14 residues long. CDR3 region: CASSPGTDSYEQYF. The CDR3 DNA follows: TGTGCCAGCAGTCCCGGGACGGATTCCTACGAGCAGTACTTC.

This clonotype was observed at least ten times. The genes are TRBV7-9 and TRBJ1-1; D remains ambiguous. V lost 5 bases and J 8 bases, leaving 12 bases between the germline ends. CDR3 size: 12 residues. CDR1 is SEHNR, CDR2 FQNEAQ, per germline (reference sequence). The CDR3: CASSRGTVEAFF. The CDR3 DNA is TGTGCCAGCAGCAGAGGAACTGTAGAAGCTTTCTTT.

This clonotype was seen ten or more times. The rearrangement links TRBV7-8 to TRBJ2-2, with TRBD1 as a possible D gene (6 bases). This CDR3 comprises 16 residues. The germline V gene encodes CDR1 SGHVS and CDR2 FQNEAQ. The V and J ends lost 4 bases and 6 bases respectively, with 18 bases between them. Here the CDR3 DNA reads TGTGCCAGCAGCTGGGCCGGGACATCGGTTCCCGGGGAGCTGTTTTTT. The encoded protein is CASSWAGTSVPGELFF.

This clonotype was seen ten or more times. The chain combines TRBV7-2 with TRBJ2-1; D gene unclear. This CDR3 has 12 amino acids. From germline, CDR1 is SGHTA and CDR2 FQGNSA. V lost 8 bases to trimming and J lost 14 bases, with 19 bases between them. This CDR3 is CASRFGLVGEFF. CDR3 DNA: TGTGCCAGCCGGTTTGGGCTAGTCGGTGAGTTCTTC.

This clonotype showed up many times. The chain links TRBV7-9 to TRBJ2-7; D assignment may be TRBD1 or TRBD2 (5 bases each). Germline lookup yields CDR1 SEHNR and CDR2 FQNEAQ (reference sequence). V lost 3 bases and J lost 4, with 19 bases in between. There are 16 residues in the CDR3. The CDR3 spells CASSFLPGAKGYEQYF. The CDR3 nucleotides read TGTGCCAGCAGCTTTCTTCCCGGGGCCAAGGGGTACGAGCAGTACTTC.

This clonotype came up many times. The chain links TRBV29-1 to TRBJ2-2; TRBD1 matches at 7 bases. The V gene end was trimmed by 4 bases and the J gene end by 4 bases; junction bases not matched to a gene: 3. Looked up from germline, CDR1 is SQVTM and CDR2 is ANQGSEA. This CDR3 is built from 13 residues. In nucleotides, the CDR3 is TGCAGCGTTGTGGACAGGAGCACCGGGGAGCTGTTTTTT. It specifies CSVVDRSTGELFF.

This clonotype was seen ten or more times. The V and J genes are TRBV12-3 or TRBV12-4 and TRBJ2-4; D call uncertain. CDR3 size: 14 residues. Trimming cost V 0 bases and J 4 bases, with 7 bases left between them. CDR3 sequence (DNA): TGTGCCAGCAGTTTAGCGCACCGGAAAAACATTCAGTACTTC. It codes for CASSLAHRKNIQYF.

Many counts were recorded for this clonotype. V usage is TRBV9 and J usage is TRBJ2-1; D is unresolved. Germline loops: CDR1 SGDLS, CDR2 YYNGEE. The CDR3 is 16 residues long. The V and J ends lost 4 bases and 0 bases respectively, with 14 bases between them. The CDR3: CASSTEAILSYNEQFF. The CDR3 nucleotides are TGTGCCAGCAGCACCGAAGCCATTCTCTCCTACAATGAGCAGTTCTTC. Using reference TRBV9 and TRBJ2-1 for the parts outside the CDR3, the full variable domain is DSGVTQTPKHLITATGQRVTLRCSPRSGDLSVYWYQQSLDQGLQFLIQYYNGEERAKGNILERFSAQQFPDLHSELNLSSLELGDSALYFCASSTEAILSYNEQFFGPGTRLTVL.

This clonotype has a count of ten or more. The chain recombines TRBV6-5 with TRBJ2-1; D perhaps matches TRBD2 (6 bases). The CDR3 contains 17 residues. The V end was cut by 4 bases, the J end by 1 base, with 17 bases between. The V gene's germline CDR1 is MNHEY and CDR2 SVGAGI. The CDR3 bases are TGTGCCAGCAGTTTCACTGCGGGACTGTATTCCTACAATGAGCAGTTCTTC. This encodes CASSFTAGLYSYNEQFF.

This CDR3 reads CASSYTGGGNYGYTF. CDR3 in DNA: TGTGCCAGCAGCTACACAGGGGGCGGGAACTATGGCTACACCTTC. V and J are TRBV12-3 or TRBV12-4 and TRBJ1-2, with 9 bases that match TRBD1. The CDR3 has 15 residues. The V gene end was trimmed by 6 bases and the J gene end by 2 bases; junction bases not matched to a gene: 7.

In its sample, this clonotype was seen many times. The V gene is TRBV7-2, the J gene TRBJ2-2; no reliable D call. The CDR3 length is 15 residues. The V gene lost 1 base and the J gene lost 3 bases, with 9 bases spanning the gap. Germline V gives CDR1 SGHTA, CDR2 FQGNSA. CDR3 in DNA: TGTGCCAGCAGCTTAGTACGGTACCACACCGGGGAGCTGTTTTTT. The encoded protein is CASSLVRYHTGELFF.

This clonotype was counted many times. The chain uses TRBV9 and TRBJ2-7; no reliable D call. CDR1 and CDR2 (germline): SGDLS, YYNGEE. The CDR3 extends over 16 amino acids. Between the trimmed V and J ends, which lost 0 bases and 2 bases, there was a span of 15 bases. In nucleotides, the CDR3 is TGTGCCAGCAGCGTAGCGTCCGTCGCCGTCCCCTACGAGCAGTACTTC. Protein product: CASSVASVAVPYEQYF.

This clonotype was found many times. The gene calls are TRBV29-1 and TRBJ1-2, with D possibly TRBD1 on 6 matching bases. The CDR3 runs to 12 residues. Trimming left V 7 bases short and J 8 bases short, with 17 bases between. Germline loops: CDR1 SQVTM, CDR2 ANQGSEA. Here the CDR3 reads CSGYREFHGYTF. The CDR3 DNA reads as TGCAGCGGTTACAGGGAGTTTCACGGCTACACCTTC.

This clonotype has at least ten counts. V and J are TRBV20-1 and TRBJ2-2; D remains unclear. With 3 bases removed from V and 2 bases from J, the gap between germline ends came to 10 bases. CDR3 length equals 14 residues. The germline gives CDR1 DFQATT, CDR2 SNEGSKA (reference sequence). Here the CDR3 DNA reads TGCAGTGCTAGTAACAGCTACAACACCGGGGAGCTGTTTTTT. Its translation: CSASNSYNTGELFF.

This clonotype was seen ten or more times. This sequence joins TRBV12-3 or TRBV12-4 and TRBJ2-1; D is unresolved. Trimming removed 5 bases from V and 7 bases from J, with 9 bases in between. This CDR3 region has 12 residues. As DNA, the CDR3 is TGTGCCAGCAGTCCTATCATGAATGAGCAGTTCTTC. This sequence encodes CASSPIMNEQFF.

This clonotype was recorded at least ten times. The chain uses TRBV29-1 and TRBJ2-7; D might be TRBD1 (5 bases). This CDR3 region has 13 residues. The germline V gene encodes CDR1 SQVTM and CDR2 ANQGSEA. V was cut by 8 bases and J by 0 bases, with 14 bases left in between. The CDR3 DNA reads as TGCAGCCACGTCGACAGTTACTCCTACGAGCAGTACTTC. It specifies CSHVDSYSYEQYF.

This clonotype has more than one count but fewer than ten. The V gene is TRBV9, the J gene TRBJ2-1, with TRBD2 identical over 7 bases. Germline V gene sequence: CDR1 SGDLS, CDR2 YYNGEE. The J segment lost 5 bases and the V segment lost 2 bases, leaving 7 bases of the junction unmatched. The CDR3 sequence is 15 residues long. In DNA, the CDR3 is TGTGCCAGCAGCGTCGGGACTACCGACCACAATGAGCAGTTCTTC. Translation gives CASSVGTTDHNEQFF.

This clonotype was seen at least ten times. V usage is TRBV18 and J usage is TRBJ2-4; no firm D call. The length of the CDR3 is 13 residues. Germline CDR1 and CDR2: KGHSH and LQKENI. V was cut by 2 bases and J by 2 bases, with 4 bases left in between. CDR3 in DNA: TGTGCCAGCTCACCATCCTCCAAAAACATTCAGTACTTC. It codes for CASSPSSKNIQYF.

There are many counts of this clonotype. This chain links TRBV5-1 with TRBJ2-7; no clear D gene. Germline V gene sequence: CDR1 SGHRS, CDR2 YFSETQ. Trimming removed 2 bases from V and 7 bases from J, with 16 bases in between. The CDR3 has 14 amino acids. The CDR3 DNA follows: TGCGCCAGCAGCTTAGGAGAATCTCCTAAGGAGCAGTACTTC. Translating gives CASSLGESPKEQYF.

This clonotype appeared many times. The chain is built from TRBV21-1 and TRBJ2-7; the D call TRBD1 from the table was never checked on the DNA. TRBV21-1 is termed a pseudogene. The CDR3 contains 13 residues. The CDR3 region is CASSKRQGNEQYF. CDR3 sequence (DNA): TGTGCCAGCAGCAAAAGACAGGGTAACGAGCAGTACTTC.

The rearrangement uses TRBV7-3 and TRBJ2-7; 11 nucleotides match TRBD2. Germline V gene lookup returns CDR1 SGHTA and CDR2 FQGTGA. The CDR3 runs 14 residues. Trimming at V came to 5 bases and at J to 2 bases, leaving 2 bases not matched to a gene. The CDR3 reads CASSGTSGAYEQYF. Here the CDR3 DNA reads TGTGCCAGCAGCGGGACTAGCGGTGCCTACGAGCAGTACTTC.

In its sample, this clonotype was seen many times. The V gene is TRBV29-1, the J gene TRBJ2-3; perhaps TRBD1 as D (5 bases). Per the germline V gene, CDR1 is SQVTM and CDR2 is ANQGSEA. With 6 bases removed from V and 2 bases from J, the gap between germline ends came to 12 bases. This CDR3 region has 13 residues. The CDR3 DNA is TGCAGCGTGTGGCAGGGTTTCACAGATACGCAGTATTTT. Amino acids: CSVWQGFTDTQYF.

Ten or more counts support this clonotype. J is TRBJ1-3 and V is TRBV28; D not resolved. This CDR3 has 15 amino acids. V lost 6 bases and J lost 0, with 12 bases in between. Looked up from germline, CDR1 is MDHEN and CDR2 is SYDVKM. CDR3 loop: CASRRRISSGNTIYF. In DNA, the CDR3 is TGTGCCAGCAGGCGGCGAATCTCCTCTGGAAACACCATATATTTT.

The table lists this clonotype with many counts. This chain joins TRBV2 and TRBJ1-4; no clear D. V lost 5 bases, J lost 5 bases, and 9 bases lay in between. CDR3 length equals 13 residues. Germline CDR1 is SNHLY and CDR2 is FYNNEI. CDR3 in amino acids: CASSKERNEKLFF. In DNA form, the CDR3 reads TGTGCCAGCAGTAAAGAACGAAATGAAAAACTGTTTTTT.

The V gene is TRBV30, the J gene TRBJ2-1; D remains unclear. Germline V CDR1 and CDR2: GTSNPN, SVGIG (reference sequence). V was trimmed by 5 bases and J by 10 bases, leaving 9 bases between them. The CDR3 sequence is 10 residues long. DNA of the CDR3: TGTGCCTGGGGGCCAGACGAGCAGTTCTTC. Translation: CAWGPDEQFF.

This clonotype was counted a few times. Mismatch with germline at one junction end may stem from a read error. The gene calls are TRBV5-1 and TRBJ2-7; 10 bases line up with TRBD1. The CDR3 covers 15 residues. Germline V gene sequence: CDR1 SGHRS, CDR2 YFSETQ. The CDR3 sequence: CASSFMTGGSHEQYF. The CDR3 bases are TGCGCCAGCAGCTTCATGACAGGGGGCTCCCACGAGCAGTACTTC.

In this sample, this clonotype turned up many times. V and J are TRBV12-3 or TRBV12-4 and TRBJ2-1; 12 bases match TRBD2. The CDR3 length is 14 residues. With 5 bases clipped from V and 6 bases from J, the junction kept 2 bases outside the gene matches. In DNA, the CDR3 is TGTGCCAGCAGTCCGGGACTAGCGGGCAATGAGCAGTTCTTC. Protein product: CASSPGLAGNEQFF.